One and the same sample provided the 11 T cell receptor beta chains below, sequenced in a study of shared clonotypes between healthy human individuals. Terminally differentiated effector memory CD45RA+ cells were excluded by CCR7 positive selection of CD45RO-negative cells. Here immunoSEQ multiplex PCR was the method, and the copy in TCRdb shows in-frame clones only, minus some. The profile shows about 750,000 clones, over 90% of them singletons. The sample consisted of naive CD8+ T cells sorted from blood. The origin of the receptors is a man in his thirties or forties in good health.

The V and J genes are TRBV5-8 and TRBJ2-5; weak D call: TRBD1 (5 bases). The J call could be wrong; TRBJ2-7 is a better fit for the DNA end. Germline V gene data show CDR1 as SGHTS and CDR2 as YDEGEE. CDR3 size: 15 residues. The CDR3 coding sequence is TGTGCCAGCAGCTTGGATGAGCAGGGCACTTACGAGCAGTACTTC. Translating it yields CASSLDEQGTYEQYF.

The chain joins TRBV9 to TRBJ1-3; D is perhaps TRBD1 (5 bases). The germline V gene encodes CDR1 SGDLS and CDR2 YYNGEE. The CDR3 spans 16 residues. Deletions cut 4 bases from V and 0 bases from J, with 14 bases between. CDR3 region: CASSNWGQISGNTIYF. CDR3 bases: TGTGCCAGCAGCAACTGGGGCCAGATCTCTGGAAACACCATATATTTT.

The rearrangement joins TRBV5-6 to TRBJ2-7; 8 nucleotides line up with TRBD2. In germline, CDR1 is SGHDT, CDR2 YYEEEE. This CDR3 has 15 residues. V was pared by 6 bases and J by 6 bases, with 14 bases of the junction left unmatched. The CDR3, as DNA: TGTGCCAGCACCCGGGGGGGGGCAGGGATGGGCGAGCAGTACTTC. Encoded protein: CASTRGGAGMGEQYF.

The chain recombines TRBV19 with TRBJ2-2, with 11 bases fitting TRBD2. This CDR3 is 13 amino acids long. The germline V gene has CDR1 LNHDA and CDR2 SQIVND (reference sequence). The J segment lost 5 bases and the V segment lost 9 bases, leaving 2 bases of the junction unmatched. The CDR3 is CASGTSGTGELFF. In DNA, the CDR3 is TGTGCCAGCGGGACTAGCGGAACCGGGGAGCTGTTTTTT.

This chain uses TRBV11-2 with TRBJ1-4; no clear D gene. With 3 bases removed from V and 7 bases from J, the gap between germline ends came to 18 bases. Germline CDR1 SGHAT, CDR2 FQNNGV. The CDR3 loop spans 16 amino acids. CDR3 in amino acids: CASSLGDIGRSEKLFF. The CDR3 DNA is TGTGCCAGCAGCTTGGGTGACATAGGGCGGTCTGAAAAACTGTTTTTT. Complete variable domain (other parts from reference TRBV11-2 and TRBJ1-4): EAGVAQSPRYKIIEKRQSVAFWCNPISGHATLYWYQQILGQGPKLLIQFQNNGVVDDSQLPKDRFSAERLKGVDSTLKIQPAKLEDSAVYLCASSLGDIGRSEKLFFGSGTQLSVL.

This chain joins TRBV7-6 and TRBJ2-7; D assignment may be TRBD1 or TRBD2 (5 bases each). The V gene's germline CDR1 is SGHVS and CDR2 FNYEAQ. This CDR3 has 14 amino acids. V lost 0 bases to trimming and J lost 6 bases, with 12 bases between them. The CDR3 loop is CASSLASMGVEQYF. CDR3 sequence (DNA): TGTGCCAGCAGCTTAGCGAGTATGGGGGTCGAGCAGTACTTC.

The V gene is TRBV28, the J gene TRBJ1-4; no firm D call. The CDR3 runs to 13 residues. Germline V gives CDR1 MDHEN, CDR2 SYDVKM. The V gene lost 4 bases and the J gene lost 6 bases, with 9 bases spanning the gap. Here the CDR3 reads CASSSGMDEKLFF. The CDR3 nucleotides are TGTGCCAGCAGTTCAGGCATGGATGAAAAACTGTTTTTT.

The V call is TRBV7-9, the J call TRBJ2-7; a possible D gene is TRBD1 (6 bases). CDR3 length equals 14 residues. With 5 bases removed from V and 2 bases from J, the gap between germline ends came to 13 bases. Germline V gene data show CDR1 as SEHNR and CDR2 as FQNEAQ (reference sequence). CDR3 coding DNA: TGTGCCAGCAGCCTAACGACAGGAACCTACGAGCAGTACTTC. Translating gives CASSLTTGTYEQYF.

The sample holds one count of this clone. This chain uses TRBV7-8 with TRBJ2-1; D possibly corresponds to TRBD2 (6 bases). The CDR3 length is 15 residues. The germline CDR1 and CDR2 sequences are SGHVS and FQNEAQ. Trimming removed 5 bases from V and 2 bases from J, with 13 bases in between. The CDR3 DNA reads TGTGCCAGCAGCGGGACCTCGGGGGCCTACAATGAGCAGTTCTTC. Residues: CASSGTSGAYNEQFF.

V and J are TRBV9 and TRBJ1-2, with D possibly TRBD1 on 6 matching bases. Between the trimmed V and J ends, which lost 0 bases and 8 bases, there was a span of 17 bases. The CDR3 sequence is 15 residues long. CDR1 SGDLS and CDR2 YYNGEE come from the germline V gene. Here the CDR3 DNA reads TGTGCCAGCAGCGTAGATAGGGACACTCGGCGGGGCTACACCTTC. It encodes CASSVDRDTRRGYTF.

The J gene is TRBJ2-3, the V gene TRBV25-1; the match to TRBD2 covers 8 bases. The CDR3 extends over 18 amino acids. V dropped 1 base and J dropped 3; count of bases not matched to a gene: 12. Per germline, CDR1 MGHDK and CDR2 SYGVNS. The DNA for the CDR3 is TGTGCCAGCAGTGAATTCGGGAGCGGGAGTCTGGGGACAGATACGCAGTATTTT. Translated, it gives CASSEFGSGSLGTDTQYF.